This is a list of T cell receptor beta chains from one sample in a study of T cells in Graves' hyperthyroidism and ophthalmopathy. One entry per CDR3 protein results from TCRdb running MiXCR on the multiplex PCR reads. The table has hundreds of thousands of distinct CDR3 sequences, less than 25% seen once. The source material was blood. These receptors all stem from a man under 40 with Graves' ophthalmopathy. Each CDR3 is given with its conserved first and last residue. D genes are given only for firm matches. Part of the rows lack a size; the others show once, few, many or a class for expanded clones.

CDR3nt: TGTGCCAGCAGTTTACCTTCCTTTTACACCGGGGAGCTGTTTTTT; CDR3aa: CASSLPSFYTGELFF; abundance: many; d_gene: .; j_gene: TRBJ2-2; v_gene: TRBV28
CDR3nt: TGTGCCAGTAGTACCCTCAGGACAGGTAGTAATGAAAAACTGTTTTTT; CDR3aa: CASSTLRTGSNEKLFF; abundance: .; d_gene: TRBD1; j_gene: TRBJ1-4; v_gene: TRBV19
CDR3nt: TGTGCCACCAGCAGAGAATCCGCTCTCGGGCGGCAAGAGACCCAGTACTTC; CDR3aa: CATSRESALGRQETQYF; abundance: .; d_gene: .; j_gene: TRBJ2-5; v_gene: TRBV15
CDR3nt: TGTGCCAGCAGCCCCCACGGACGTACGAACACCGGGGAGCTGTTTTTT; CDR3aa: CASSPHGRTNTGELFF; abundance: few; d_gene: .; j_gene: TRBJ2-2; v_gene: TRBV7-2
CDR3nt: TGTGCCAGCACAGGGACTAGCGGGAGTTGGGAGCAGTTCTTC; CDR3aa: CASTGTSGSWEQFF; abundance: .; d_gene: TRBD2; j_gene: TRBJ2-1; v_gene: TRBV2
CDR3nt: TGTGCCAGCAGCCCTACCACACAGCGGATAGAGACCCAGTACTTC; CDR3aa: CASSPTTQRIETQYF; abundance: few; d_gene: .; j_gene: TRBJ2-5; v_gene: TRBV7-9
CDR3nt: TGTGCCGGCAGTCCCGACAGGGTTAATCAGCCCCAGCATTTT; CDR3aa: CAGSPDRVNQPQHF; abundance: few; d_gene: TRBD1; j_gene: TRBJ1-5; v_gene: TRBV12-3/TRBV12-4
CDR3nt: TGTGCCAGCAGCCTCCGCGAGACAGGGAAGGGATTGGGATCCTACGAGCAGTACTTC; CDR3aa: CASSLRETGKGLGSYEQYF; abundance: .; d_gene: TRBD1; j_gene: TRBJ2-7; v_gene: TRBV14
CDR3nt: TGTGCCAGCAGGGGGATTCGGGACAGAGCCGGGGAGCTGTTTTTT; CDR3aa: CASRGIRDRAGELFF; abundance: few; d_gene: TRBD1; j_gene: TRBJ2-2; v_gene: TRBV11-2
CDR3nt: TGTGCCAGTAGTATCTCCTTACAGGGAGGGTATGGCTACACCTTC; CDR3aa: CASSISLQGGYGYTF; abundance: .; d_gene: .; j_gene: TRBJ1-2; v_gene: TRBV19
CDR3nt: TGTGCCAGCAGTGATCGGGAGCAACGGGAGTACTTC; CDR3aa: CASSDREQREYF; abundance: many; d_gene: .; j_gene: TRBJ2-5; v_gene: TRBV2
CDR3nt: TGTGCCAGCAGCCCCAGACAGGGGCATAACACTGAAGCTTTCTTT; CDR3aa: CASSPRQGHNTEAFF; abundance: .; d_gene: TRBD1; j_gene: TRBJ1-1; v_gene: TRBV9
CDR3nt: TGCAGTGCTAGAGATCTCGCCAGGTCGGAAGGTTACGAGCAGTACTTC; CDR3aa: CSARDLARSEGYEQYF; abundance: .; d_gene: .; j_gene: TRBJ2-7; v_gene: TRBV20-1
CDR3nt: TGCAGTGCTAGCCGGCGGGGGTCCTACAATGAGCAGTTCTTC; CDR3aa: CSASRRGSYNEQFF; abundance: few; d_gene: TRBD2; j_gene: TRBJ2-1; v_gene: TRBV20-1
CDR3nt: TGTGCCAGCAGCCCTCGGGACGCTCGGTCGGCCGAGCAGTACTTC; CDR3aa: CASSPRDARSAEQYF; abundance: many; d_gene: .; j_gene: TRBJ2-7; v_gene: TRBV7-9
CDR3nt: TGTGCCAGCAGTGCGGGGCGGGAGGAGGACAATAAGCAGTTCTTC; CDR3aa: CASSAGREEDNKQFF; abundance: few; d_gene: TRBD2; j_gene: TRBJ2-1; v_gene: TRBV6-1
CDR3nt: TGTGCCAGCAGTGAATTCGCCGGTGATGAGCAGTTCTTC; CDR3aa: CASSEFAGDEQFF; abundance: .; d_gene: .; j_gene: TRBJ2-1; v_gene: TRBV6-1
CDR3nt: TGTGCCAGCAGTTATCAACAGGGATATCAGCCCCAGCATTTT; CDR3aa: CASSYQQGYQPQHF; abundance: .; d_gene: .; j_gene: TRBJ1-5; v_gene: TRBV27
CDR3nt: TGTGCCAGCAGAACCACAAGCACAGATACGCAGTATTTT; CDR3aa: CASRTTSTDTQYF; abundance: .; d_gene: .; j_gene: TRBJ2-3; v_gene: TRBV7-2